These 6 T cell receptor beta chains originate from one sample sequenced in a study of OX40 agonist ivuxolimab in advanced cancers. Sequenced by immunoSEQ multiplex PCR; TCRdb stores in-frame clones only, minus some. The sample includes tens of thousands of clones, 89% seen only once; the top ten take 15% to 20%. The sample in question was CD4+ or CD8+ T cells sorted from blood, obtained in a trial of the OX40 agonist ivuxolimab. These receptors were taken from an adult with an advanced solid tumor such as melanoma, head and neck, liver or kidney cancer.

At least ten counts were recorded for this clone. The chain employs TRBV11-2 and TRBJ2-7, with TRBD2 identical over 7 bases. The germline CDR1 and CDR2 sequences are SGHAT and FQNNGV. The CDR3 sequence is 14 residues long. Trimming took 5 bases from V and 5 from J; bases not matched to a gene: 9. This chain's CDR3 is CASSPRLAVDEQYF. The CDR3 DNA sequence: TGTGCCAGCAGCCCAAGACTAGCCGTCGACGAGCAGTACTTC. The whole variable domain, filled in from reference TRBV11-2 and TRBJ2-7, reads EAGVAQSPRYKIIEKRQSVAFWCNPISGHATLYWYQQILGQGPKLLIQFQNNGVVDDSQLPKDRFSAERLKGVDSTLKIQPAKLEDSAVYLCASSPRLAVDEQYFGPGTRLTVT.

The CDR3 spells CASRRTGPLAGEQFF. In DNA, the CDR3 is TGTGCCAGCAGAAGGACAGGACCGCTTGCGGGTGAGCAGTTCTTC. The V call is TRBV27, the J call TRBJ2-1; 7 nucleotides align to TRBD1. Per germline, CDR1 MNHEY and CDR2 SMNVEV (reference sequence). This CDR3 is built from 15 residues. V shed 6 bases, J shed 9 bases, and the junction held 14 bases outside the gene matches.

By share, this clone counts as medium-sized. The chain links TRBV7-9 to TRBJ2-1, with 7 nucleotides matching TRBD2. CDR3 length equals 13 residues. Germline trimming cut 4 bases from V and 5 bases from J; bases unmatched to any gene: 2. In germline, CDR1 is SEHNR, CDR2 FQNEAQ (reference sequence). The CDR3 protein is CASSSLADNEQFF. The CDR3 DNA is TGTGCCAGCAGCTCCCTAGCGGACAATGAGCAGTTCTTC.

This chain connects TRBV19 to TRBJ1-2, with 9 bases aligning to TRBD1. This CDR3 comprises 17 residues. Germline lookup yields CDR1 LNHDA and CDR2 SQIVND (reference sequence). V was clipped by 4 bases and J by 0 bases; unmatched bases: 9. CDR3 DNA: TGTGCCAGTAGTAGGACCTGGGGACAGGGAGCTAACTATGGCTACACCTTC. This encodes CASSRTWGQGANYGYTF. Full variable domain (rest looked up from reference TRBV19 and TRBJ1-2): DGGITQSPKYLFRKEGQNVTLSCEQNLNHDAMYWYRQDPGQGLRLIYYSQIVNDFQKGDIAEGYSVSREKKESFPLTVTSAQKNPTAFYLCASSRTWGQGANYGYTFGSGTRLTVV.

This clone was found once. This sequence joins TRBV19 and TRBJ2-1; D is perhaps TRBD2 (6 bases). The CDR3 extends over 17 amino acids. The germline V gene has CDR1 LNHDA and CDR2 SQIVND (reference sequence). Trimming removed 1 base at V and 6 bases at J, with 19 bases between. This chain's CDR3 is CASSIVSLSSAPNEQFF. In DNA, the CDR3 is TGTGCCAGTAGTATAGTCTCGTTGTCTAGCGCACCCAATGAGCAGTTCTTC.

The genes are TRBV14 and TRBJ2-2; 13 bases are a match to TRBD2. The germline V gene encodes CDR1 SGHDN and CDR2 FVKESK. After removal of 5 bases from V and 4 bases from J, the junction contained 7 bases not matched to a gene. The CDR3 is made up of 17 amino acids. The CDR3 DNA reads TGTGCCAGCAGCAAATGGACTAGCGGGAGTTTCACCGGGGAGCTGTTTTTT. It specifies CASSKWTSGSFTGELFF.